The clone carrying this T cell receptor (beta chain) was detected ten times or more. The antigen remains unidentified. Trimming stripped 2 bases from V and 5 bases from J, with 7 bases between. CDR3 length equals 13 residues. These data are taken from a study of T cells after yellow fever vaccination. For the study at large: SMART-Seq v4 Ultra Low Input prepared libraries from low-cell fractions. Study-level results: It was a small share of clonotypes that appeared in both CD4 and CD8 compartments. Among primary-vaccination clones, most reappeared after the booster, at 95% to 96% for CD4 and under 90% for CD8.

TCRdb recomputed calls from the 5' RACE reads with MiXCR, one row per CDR3 protein. The sample includes some 260,000 distinct CDR3 sequences, 5.2% of them seen just once. This specimen consisted of CD4+ T cells sorted from PBMCs, obtained on the day of the yellow fever booster vaccination. The chain is built from TRBV12-3 or TRBV12-4 and TRBJ2-4, with D unresolved. This clonotype was obtained from a man between 18 and 29 years old who received the YFV17D yellow fever vaccine. CDR3 protein: CASSLQAQNIQYF. CDR3 DNA sequence: TGTGCCAGCAGTTTACAGGCACAAAACATTCAGTACTTC.